This T cell receptor (beta chain) was identified in a study of blood T cell repertoires in COVID-19. On the study more broadly: Samples came from the United States, Italy and Spain, spanning acute and convalescent COVID-19. T cells, B-cell-depleted T cells, or PBMCs supplied cDNA or gDNA.

As processed by the authors: Amplification of reference gene primers provided the estimated nucleated cell counts. The data were produced by immunoSEQ multiplex PCR, yet TCRdb's version contains in-frame clones alone and is incomplete. The DNA gave D and trimming, while V, J and clone size come from that table. The table has roughly 110,000 clones, 80% to 90% seen once. The origin of this receptor is a human donor with acute or convalescent COVID-19. The donor label of this sample is uncertain. Sequencing input: peripheral blood.

The CDR3 sequence is CSASKDTAYEQYF. The DNA for the CDR3 is TGCAGTGCTAGTAAGGACACAGCCTACGAGCAGTACTTC. The chain is built from TRBV20-1 and TRBJ2-7, with a possible D match to TRBD1 (5 bases). The germline CDR1 and CDR2 sequences are DFQATT and SNEGSKA (reference sequence). This CDR3 spans 13 amino acids. The ends were cut back, 3 bases at V and 2 bases at J, with 11 bases in the middle.